The clone carrying this T cell receptor (beta chain) was recorded a few times. This sample stems from a study of blood T cell repertoires in COVID-19. Background on the study: Sources were T cells, B-cell-depleted T cells, or PBMCs; the material itself was cDNA or gDNA.

This CDR3 spans 14 amino acids. CDR1 is DFQATT, CDR2 SNEGSKA, per germline (reference sequence). V was cut by 3 bases and J by 9 bases, with 15 bases left in between. Clones were sequenced by immunoSEQ multiplex PCR, and TCRdb holds only the in-frame ones, with some missing. The profile shows approximately 20,000 clones, roughly 91% of them singletons. The specimen sequenced was peripheral blood. This rearrangement joins TRBV20-1 to TRBJ1-6; a possible D gene is TRBD1 (6 bases). This clonotype was sampled from a human donor in a cohort sampled during active COVID-19. In DNA form, the CDR3 reads TGCAGTGCTAGTAAAGGCAGGGGTGGTTCACCCCTCCACTTT. Encoded protein: CSASKGRGGSPLHF.